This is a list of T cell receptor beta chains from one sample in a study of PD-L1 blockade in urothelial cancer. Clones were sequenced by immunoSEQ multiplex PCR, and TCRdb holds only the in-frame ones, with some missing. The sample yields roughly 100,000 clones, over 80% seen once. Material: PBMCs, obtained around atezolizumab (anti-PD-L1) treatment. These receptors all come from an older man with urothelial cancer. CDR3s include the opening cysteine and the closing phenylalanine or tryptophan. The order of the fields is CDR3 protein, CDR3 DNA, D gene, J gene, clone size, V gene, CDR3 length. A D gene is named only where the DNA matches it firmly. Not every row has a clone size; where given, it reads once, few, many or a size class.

cdr3_aa: CASSVASGGRTGELFF
cdr3_nt: TGTGCCAGCAGCGTAGCTTCGGGAGGGCGAACCGGGGAGCTGTTTTTT
d_call: TRBD2
j_call: TRBJ2-2
clone_size: .
v_call: TRBV9
cdr3_length: 16

cdr3_aa: CASSLVGDQETQYF
cdr3_nt: TGTGCCAGCAGCTTAGTGGGAGACCAAGAGACCCAGTACTTC
d_call: .
j_call: TRBJ2-5
clone_size: once
v_call: TRBV7-2
cdr3_length: 14

cdr3_aa: CASSLVRETQYF
cdr3_nt: TGTGCCAGCAGCTTAGTGCGAGAGACCCAGTACTTC
d_call: .
j_call: TRBJ2-5
clone_size: .
v_call: TRBV11-2
cdr3_length: 12

cdr3_aa: CASSTGYGYTF
cdr3_nt: TGTGCCAGCTCGACAGGGTATGGCTACACCTTC
d_call: TRBD1
j_call: TRBJ1-2
clone_size: .
v_call: TRBV18
cdr3_length: 11

cdr3_aa: CASSEYSTGQGTGELFF
cdr3_nt: TGTGCCAGCAGTGAATATTCAACGGGACAGGGGACCGGGGAGCTGTTTTTT
d_call: TRBD1
j_call: TRBJ2-2
clone_size: .
v_call: TRBV2
cdr3_length: 17

cdr3_aa: CASSLGGPTLLNTGELFF
cdr3_nt: TGTGCCAGCAGCTTGGGGGGGCCCACCCTACTCAACACCGGGGAGCTGTTTTTT
d_call: .
j_call: TRBJ2-2
clone_size: .
v_call: TRBV5-4
cdr3_length: 18

cdr3_aa: CASSSVGGTGELFF
cdr3_nt: TGTGCCAGCAGTTCAGTAGGGGGCACCGGGGAGCTGTTTTTT
d_call: .
j_call: TRBJ2-2
clone_size: .
v_call: TRBV6-5
cdr3_length: 14

cdr3_aa: CASSRRGTSDEQYF
cdr3_nt: TGTGCCAGCAGCCGACGAGGGACTAGCGACGAGCAGTACTTC
d_call: TRBD2
j_call: TRBJ2-7
clone_size: .
v_call: TRBV14
cdr3_length: 14

cdr3_aa: CASSPDRGIDYGYTF
cdr3_nt: TGTGCCAGCAGCCCAGACAGGGGGATTGACTATGGCTACACCTTC
d_call: TRBD1
j_call: TRBJ1-2
clone_size: .
v_call: TRBV7-9
cdr3_length: 15

cdr3_aa: CASSLDLLQAAGYTF
cdr3_nt: TGTGCCAGCAGCTTAGATTTGTTACAGGCGGCTGGCTACACCTTC
d_call: .
j_call: TRBJ1-2
clone_size: .
v_call: TRBV7-9
cdr3_length: 15

cdr3_aa: CASSAGTARVGTQYF
cdr3_nt: TGTGCCAGCAGTGCCGGGACAGCGAGGGTAGGGACCCAGTACTTC
d_call: TRBD1
j_call: TRBJ2-5
clone_size: .
v_call: TRBV2
cdr3_length: 15

cdr3_aa: CASSLWTGRPDGYTF
cdr3_nt: TGTGCCAGTAGTCTGTGGACAGGGCGCCCAGATGGCTACACCTTC
d_call: TRBD1
j_call: TRBJ1-2
clone_size: .
v_call: TRBV19
cdr3_length: 15

cdr3_aa: CASGLTGSATEAFF
cdr3_nt: TGTGCCAGCGGTTTAACAGGGAGTGCAACTGAAGCTTTCTTT
d_call: .
j_call: TRBJ1-1
clone_size: .
v_call: TRBV6-5
cdr3_length: 14

cdr3_aa: CASSLGLAGNNEQFF
cdr3_nt: TGTGCCAGCAGCTTAGGGCTAGCGGGAAACAATGAGCAGTTCTTC
d_call: TRBD2
j_call: TRBJ2-1
clone_size: once
v_call: TRBV11-3
cdr3_length: 15

cdr3_aa: CATSTSGKETQYF
cdr3_nt: TGTGCCACCAGCACAAGCGGGAAAGAGACCCAGTACTTC
d_call: TRBD2
j_call: TRBJ2-5
clone_size: .
v_call: TRBV15
cdr3_length: 13

cdr3_aa: CASSQDLAENQPQHF
cdr3_nt: TGCGCCAGCAGCCAAGATTTGGCGGAAAATCAGCCCCAGCATTTT
d_call: .
j_call: TRBJ1-5
clone_size: .
v_call: TRBV4-1
cdr3_length: 15

cdr3_aa: CASRVGRAGYNEQFF
cdr3_nt: TGTGCCAGCAGGGTGGGGAGGGCTGGGTACAATGAGCAGTTCTTC
d_call: TRBD2
j_call: TRBJ2-1
clone_size: .
v_call: TRBV27
cdr3_length: 15

cdr3_aa: CASSPTSDSSTDTQYF
cdr3_nt: TGTGCCAGTAGCCCAACTAGCGACTCTAGCACAGATACGCAGTATTTT
d_call: TRBD2
j_call: TRBJ2-3
clone_size: few
v_call: TRBV19
cdr3_length: 16

cdr3_aa: CASSTLTDRGSNYGYTF
cdr3_nt: TGTGCCAGCAGCACTCTCACGGACAGGGGATCCAACTATGGCTACACCTTC
d_call: TRBD1
j_call: TRBJ1-2
clone_size: .
v_call: TRBV11-2
cdr3_length: 17

cdr3_aa: CASSLEQIYSIITSNQPQHF
cdr3_nt: TGTGCCAGCAGCTTGGAACAGATTTATTCAATAATTACTAGCAATCAGCCCCAGCATTTT
d_call: .
j_call: TRBJ1-5
clone_size: few
v_call: TRBV5-8
cdr3_length: 20

cdr3_aa: CASSETRGHNQPQHF
cdr3_nt: TGTGCCAGCAGTGAGACGAGGGGGCACAATCAGCCCCAGCATTTT
d_call: TRBD1
j_call: TRBJ1-5
clone_size: few
v_call: TRBV2
cdr3_length: 15

cdr3_aa: CASSPGTLPGNTIYF
cdr3_nt: TGTGCCAGCAGTCCAGGGACTCTACCTGGAAACACCATATATTTT
d_call: .
j_call: TRBJ1-3
clone_size: once
v_call: TRBV6-1
cdr3_length: 15

cdr3_aa: CASRMTSGGYNEQFF
cdr3_nt: TGTGCCAGCAGAATGACTAGCGGAGGATACAATGAGCAGTTCTTC
d_call: TRBD2
j_call: TRBJ2-1
clone_size: .
v_call: TRBV28
cdr3_length: 15

cdr3_aa: CASRQLLTGEDGYTF
cdr3_nt: TGTGCCAGCAGACAACTCTTGACAGGGGAAGATGGCTACACCTTC
d_call: TRBD1
j_call: TRBJ1-2
clone_size: .
v_call: TRBV27
cdr3_length: 15

cdr3_aa: CASRYGTSGVQETQYF
cdr3_nt: TGCGCCAGCAGATACGGGACTAGCGGGGTCCAAGAGACCCAGTACTTC
d_call: TRBD2
j_call: TRBJ2-5
clone_size: .
v_call: TRBV5-1
cdr3_length: 16

cdr3_aa: CASSSQRTEQFF
cdr3_nt: TGTGCCAGCAGCTCCCAACGGACAGAGCAGTTCTTC
d_call: .
j_call: TRBJ2-1
clone_size: .
v_call: TRBV11-2
cdr3_length: 12

cdr3_aa: CASSQEGQGRGYTF
cdr3_nt: TGTGCCAGCAGCCAAGAAGGCCAGGGTAGGGGCTACACCTTC
d_call: .
j_call: TRBJ1-2
clone_size: once
v_call: TRBV4-2
cdr3_length: 14

cdr3_aa: CASSLRGPTLAFF
cdr3_nt: TGCGCCAGCAGCTTAAGGGGCCCCACCTTGGCTTTCTTT
d_call: .
j_call: TRBJ1-1
clone_size: .
v_call: TRBV5-1
cdr3_length: 13

cdr3_aa: CASNLHPGQGNEQYF
cdr3_nt: TGTGCCAGCAACTTGCACCCGGGACAGGGGAACGAGCAGTACTTC
d_call: TRBD1
j_call: TRBJ2-7
clone_size: .
v_call: TRBV6-5
cdr3_length: 15

cdr3_aa: CASSINRDIQPQHF
cdr3_nt: TGTGCCAGTAGTATAAACCGGGACATTCAGCCCCAGCATTTT
d_call: .
j_call: TRBJ1-5
clone_size: .
v_call: TRBV19
cdr3_length: 14

cdr3_aa: CASSHQDGTYEQYF
cdr3_nt: TGTGCCAGTAGTCATCAGGACGGGACCTACGAGCAGTACTTC
d_call: .
j_call: TRBJ2-7
clone_size: once
v_call: TRBV19
cdr3_length: 14

cdr3_aa: CASSFNGNEQYF
cdr3_nt: TGCGCCAGCAGCTTTAACGGGAACGAGCAGTACTTC
d_call: .
j_call: TRBJ2-7
clone_size: .
v_call: TRBV5-1
cdr3_length: 12

cdr3_aa: CASSISGELFF
cdr3_nt: TGTGCCAGTAGTATTAGCGGGGAGCTGTTTTTT
d_call: .
j_call: TRBJ2-2
clone_size: .
v_call: TRBV19
cdr3_length: 11

cdr3_aa: CASSDHDRNTGELFF
cdr3_nt: TGTGCCAGCAGTGACCACGACAGAAACACCGGGGAGCTGTTTTTT
d_call: .
j_call: TRBJ2-2
clone_size: .
v_call: TRBV25-1
cdr3_length: 15

cdr3_aa: CASSGRDSFSGYGYTF
cdr3_nt: TGTGCCAGTAGTGGACGGGACAGCTTCTCCGGCTATGGCTACACCTTC
d_call: TRBD1
j_call: TRBJ1-2
clone_size: .
v_call: TRBV19
cdr3_length: 16

cdr3_aa: CASRKGQLQETQYF
cdr3_nt: TGTGCCAGCAGGAAGGGACAGTTACAAGAGACCCAGTACTTC
d_call: TRBD1
j_call: TRBJ2-5
clone_size: .
v_call: TRBV2
cdr3_length: 14

cdr3_aa: CASSYSEVQVETQYF
cdr3_nt: TGTGCCAGCAGTTACTCGGAGGTCCAGGTAGAGACCCAGTACTTC
d_call: .
j_call: TRBJ2-5
clone_size: .
v_call: TRBV6-5
cdr3_length: 15

cdr3_aa: CASSPSEGETQYF
cdr3_nt: TGTGCCAGCAGCCCCTCGGAGGGGGAGACCCAGTACTTC
d_call: .
j_call: TRBJ2-5
clone_size: .
v_call: TRBV4-2
cdr3_length: 13

cdr3_aa: CASSRWGTGGLYNEQFF
cdr3_nt: TGTGCCAGCAGCCGGTGGGGGACAGGGGGCCTCTACAATGAGCAGTTCTTC
d_call: TRBD1
j_call: TRBJ2-1
clone_size: .
v_call: TRBV7-6
cdr3_length: 17

cdr3_aa: CASSSQGRGKYGYTF
cdr3_nt: TGTGCCAGTAGTTCTCAGGGCAGGGGGAAGTATGGCTACACCTTC
d_call: TRBD1
j_call: TRBJ1-2
clone_size: few
v_call: TRBV19
cdr3_length: 15

cdr3_aa: CASRRAGNSNQPQHF
cdr3_nt: TGTGCCAGCAGGAGGGCGGGGAATAGCAATCAGCCCCAGCATTTT
d_call: .
j_call: TRBJ1-5
clone_size: .
v_call: TRBV2
cdr3_length: 15

cdr3_aa: CATSREGQPQETQYF
cdr3_nt: TGTGCCACCAGCAGGGAAGGACAGCCCCAAGAGACCCAGTACTTC
d_call: .
j_call: TRBJ2-5
clone_size: .
v_call: TRBV15
cdr3_length: 15